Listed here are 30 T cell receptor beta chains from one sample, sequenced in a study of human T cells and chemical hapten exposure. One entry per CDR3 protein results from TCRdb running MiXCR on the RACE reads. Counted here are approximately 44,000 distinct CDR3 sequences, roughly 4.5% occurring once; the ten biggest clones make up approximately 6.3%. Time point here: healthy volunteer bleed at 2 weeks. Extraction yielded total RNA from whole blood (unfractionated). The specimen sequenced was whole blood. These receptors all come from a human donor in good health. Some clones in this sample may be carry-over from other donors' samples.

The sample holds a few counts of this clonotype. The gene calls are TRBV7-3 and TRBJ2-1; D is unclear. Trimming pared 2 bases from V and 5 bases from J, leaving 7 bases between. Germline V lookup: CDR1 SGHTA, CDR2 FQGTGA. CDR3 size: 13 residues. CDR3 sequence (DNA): TGTGCCAGCAGCTTAGGGCGGAACAATGAGCAGTTCTTC. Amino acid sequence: CASSLGRNNEQFF.

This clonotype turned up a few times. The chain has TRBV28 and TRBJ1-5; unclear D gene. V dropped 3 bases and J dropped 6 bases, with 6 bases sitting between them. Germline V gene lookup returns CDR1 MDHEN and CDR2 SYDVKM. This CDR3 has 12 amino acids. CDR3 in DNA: TGTGCCAGCAGTTTTCCCCGTCAGCCCCAGCATTTT. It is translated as CASSFPRQPQHF.

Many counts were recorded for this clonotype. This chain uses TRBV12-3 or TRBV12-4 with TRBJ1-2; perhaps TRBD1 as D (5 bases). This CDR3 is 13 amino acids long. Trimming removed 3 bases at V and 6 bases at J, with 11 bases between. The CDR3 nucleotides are TGTGCCAGCAGTTTTCAGGGAACGGATGGCTACACCTTC. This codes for CASSFQGTDGYTF.

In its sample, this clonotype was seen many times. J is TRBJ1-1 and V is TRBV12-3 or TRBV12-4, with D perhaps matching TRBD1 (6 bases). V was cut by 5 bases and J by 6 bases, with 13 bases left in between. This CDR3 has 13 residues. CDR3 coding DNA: TGTGCCAGCAGTGTATCCTGGGGGCCTGAAGCTTTCTTT. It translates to CASSVSWGPEAFF.

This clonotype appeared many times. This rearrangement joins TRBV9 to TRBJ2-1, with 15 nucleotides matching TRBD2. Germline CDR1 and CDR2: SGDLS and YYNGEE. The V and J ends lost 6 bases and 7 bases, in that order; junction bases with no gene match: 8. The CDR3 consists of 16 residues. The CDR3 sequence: CASTSGLAGGSNEQFF. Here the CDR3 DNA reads TGTGCCAGCACCTCGGGACTAGCGGGAGGTTCGAATGAGCAGTTCTTC.

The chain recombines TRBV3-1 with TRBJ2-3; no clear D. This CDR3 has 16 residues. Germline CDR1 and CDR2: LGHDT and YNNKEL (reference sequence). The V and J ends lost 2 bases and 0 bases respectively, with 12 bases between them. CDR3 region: CASSQRVLFSTDTQYF. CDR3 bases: TGTGCCAGCAGCCAAAGGGTACTTTTTAGCACAGATACGCAGTATTTT.

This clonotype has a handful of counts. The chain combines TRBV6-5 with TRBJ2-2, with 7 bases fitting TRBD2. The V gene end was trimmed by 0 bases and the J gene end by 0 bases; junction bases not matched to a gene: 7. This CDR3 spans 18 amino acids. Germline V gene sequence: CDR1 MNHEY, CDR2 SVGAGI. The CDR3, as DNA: TGTGCCAGCAGTTACTCGGAGGGAAGCGGGGCGAACACCGGGGAGCTGTTTTTT. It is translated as CASSYSEGSGANTGELFF.

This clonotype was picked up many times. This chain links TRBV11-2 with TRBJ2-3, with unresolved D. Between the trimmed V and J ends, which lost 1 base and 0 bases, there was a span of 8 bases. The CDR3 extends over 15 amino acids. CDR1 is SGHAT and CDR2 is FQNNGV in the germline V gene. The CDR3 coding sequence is TGTGCCAGCAGCTTAGGGGCGACTAGCACAGATACGCAGTATTTT. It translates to CASSLGATSTDTQYF.

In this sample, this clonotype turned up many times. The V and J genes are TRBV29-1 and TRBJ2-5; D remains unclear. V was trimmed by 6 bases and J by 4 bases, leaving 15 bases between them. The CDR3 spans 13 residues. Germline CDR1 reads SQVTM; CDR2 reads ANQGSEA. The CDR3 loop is CSVPGQITETQYF. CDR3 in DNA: TGCAGCGTCCCGGGCCAAATTACAGAGACCCAGTACTTC.

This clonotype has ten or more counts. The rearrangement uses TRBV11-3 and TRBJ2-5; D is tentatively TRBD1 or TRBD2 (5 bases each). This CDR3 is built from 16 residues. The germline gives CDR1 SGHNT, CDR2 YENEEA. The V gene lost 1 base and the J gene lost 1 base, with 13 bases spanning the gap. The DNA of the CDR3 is TGTGCCAGCAGCTTAGGAGGGGCAGGGCTCCAAGAGACCCAGTACTTC. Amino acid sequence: CASSLGGAGLQETQYF.

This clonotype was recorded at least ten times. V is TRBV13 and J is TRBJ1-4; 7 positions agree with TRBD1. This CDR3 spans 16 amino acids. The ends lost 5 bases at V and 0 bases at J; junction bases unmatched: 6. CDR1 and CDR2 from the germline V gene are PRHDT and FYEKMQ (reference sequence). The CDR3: CASSGRQGATNEKLFF. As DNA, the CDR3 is TGTGCCAGCAGCGGACGACAGGGTGCAACTAATGAAAAACTGTTTTTT.

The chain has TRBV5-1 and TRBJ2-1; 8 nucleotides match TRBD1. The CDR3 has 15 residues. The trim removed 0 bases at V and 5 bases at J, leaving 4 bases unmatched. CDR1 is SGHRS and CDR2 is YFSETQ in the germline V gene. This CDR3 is CASSLGQGLHNEQFF. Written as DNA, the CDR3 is TGCGCCAGCAGCTTGGGACAGGGGCTGCACAATGAGCAGTTCTTC.

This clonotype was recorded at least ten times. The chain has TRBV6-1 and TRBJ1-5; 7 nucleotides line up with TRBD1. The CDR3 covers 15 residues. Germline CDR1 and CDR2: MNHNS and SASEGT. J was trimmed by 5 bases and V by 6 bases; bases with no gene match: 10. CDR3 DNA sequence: TGTGCCAGCAGAGCGACAGGGTATCCACATCAGCCCCAGCATTTT. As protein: CASRATGYPHQPQHF.

The CDR3 is CASSLRDYGYTF. The CDR3 DNA sequence: TGTGCCAGCAGCTTAAGGGACTATGGCTACACCTTC. The chain joins TRBV13 to TRBJ1-2; D remains unclear. CDR3 length: 12 residues. The ends were cut back, 2 bases at V and 3 bases at J, with 4 bases in the middle. Germline CDR1 PRHDT, CDR2 FYEKMQ (reference sequence). Using reference TRBV13 and TRBJ1-2 for the parts outside the CDR3, the full variable domain is AAGVIQSPRHLIKEKRETATLKCYPIPRHDTVYWYQQGPGQDPQFLISFYEKMQSDKGSIPDRFSAQQFSDYHSELNMSSLELGDSALYFCASSLRDYGYTFGSGTRLTVV.

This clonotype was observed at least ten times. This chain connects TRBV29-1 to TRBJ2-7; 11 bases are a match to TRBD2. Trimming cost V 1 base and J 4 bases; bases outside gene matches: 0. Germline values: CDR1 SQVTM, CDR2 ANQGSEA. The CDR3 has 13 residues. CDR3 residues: CSVEASGRYEQYF. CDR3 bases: TGCAGCGTTGAAGCTAGCGGGAGGTACGAGCAGTACTTC.

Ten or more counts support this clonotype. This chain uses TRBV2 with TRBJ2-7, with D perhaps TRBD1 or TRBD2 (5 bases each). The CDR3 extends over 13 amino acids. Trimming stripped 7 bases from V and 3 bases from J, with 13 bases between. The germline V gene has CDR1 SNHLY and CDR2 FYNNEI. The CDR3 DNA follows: TGTGCCAGCACGAGGGACCCTTACTACGAGCAGTACTTC. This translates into CASTRDPYYEQYF.

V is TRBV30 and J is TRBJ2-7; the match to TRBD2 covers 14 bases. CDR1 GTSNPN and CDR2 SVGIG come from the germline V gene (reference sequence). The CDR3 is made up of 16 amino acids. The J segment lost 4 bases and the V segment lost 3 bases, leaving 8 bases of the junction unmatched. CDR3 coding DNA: TGTGCCTGGAGCGGACTAGCGGGAGGCGGGGGTTACGAGCAGTACTTC. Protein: CAWSGLAGGGGYEQYF.

In DNA form, the CDR3 reads TGCAGTCCGGCCGGGAGTGGGGGAGGGTACTTC. This sequence encodes CSPAGSGGGYF. The genes are TRBV20-1 and TRBJ2-7; TRBD2 is a possible D gene (6 bases). V was trimmed by 8 bases and J by 12 bases, leaving 20 bases between them. Germline V gives CDR1 DFQATT, CDR2 SNEGSKA (reference sequence). CDR3 size: 11 residues.

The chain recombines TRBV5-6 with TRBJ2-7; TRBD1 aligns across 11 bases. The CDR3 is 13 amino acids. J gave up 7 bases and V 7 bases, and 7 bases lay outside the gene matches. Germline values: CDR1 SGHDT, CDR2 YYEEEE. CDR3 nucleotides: TGTGCCAGCGGTACGGGACAGGGGGAAGAGCAGTACTTC. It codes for CASGTGQGEEQYF.

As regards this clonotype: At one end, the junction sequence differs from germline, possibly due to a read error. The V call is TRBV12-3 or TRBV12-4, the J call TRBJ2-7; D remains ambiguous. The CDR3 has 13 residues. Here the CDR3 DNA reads TGTGCCAGCAGCCCCCAGATAGAACACCCGCGGTTCTTC. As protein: CASSPQIEHPRFF.

CDR3 residues: CAWSVSAYEQYF. The CDR3 bases are TGTGCCTGGAGTGTAAGTGCGTACGAGCAGTACTTC. This chain connects TRBV30 to TRBJ2-7; no reliable D call. Germline-derived CDR1 and CDR2 are GTSNPN and SVGIG (reference sequence). The V end lost 0 bases, the J end lost 4 bases, and 7 bases lay between the germline ends. This CDR3 has 12 residues.

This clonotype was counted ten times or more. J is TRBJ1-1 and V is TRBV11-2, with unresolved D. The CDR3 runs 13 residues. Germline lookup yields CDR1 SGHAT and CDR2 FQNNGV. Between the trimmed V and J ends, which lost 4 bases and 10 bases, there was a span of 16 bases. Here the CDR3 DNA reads TGTGCCAGCAGCTCCCCCGGCCGTGTAGGAGCTTTCTTT. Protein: CASSSPGRVGAFF. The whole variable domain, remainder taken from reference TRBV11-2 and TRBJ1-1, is EAGVAQSPRYKIIEKRQSVAFWCNPISGHATLYWYQQILGQGPKLLIQFQNNGVVDDSQLPKDRFSAERLKGVDSTLKIQPAKLEDSAVYLCASSSPGRVGAFFGQGTRLTVV.

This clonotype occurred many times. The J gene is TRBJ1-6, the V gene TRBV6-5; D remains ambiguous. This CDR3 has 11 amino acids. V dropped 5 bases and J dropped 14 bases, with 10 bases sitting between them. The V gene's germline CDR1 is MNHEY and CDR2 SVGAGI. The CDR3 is CASSGSRTLHF. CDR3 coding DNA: TGTGCCAGCAGTGGAAGTCGAACCCTCCACTTT.

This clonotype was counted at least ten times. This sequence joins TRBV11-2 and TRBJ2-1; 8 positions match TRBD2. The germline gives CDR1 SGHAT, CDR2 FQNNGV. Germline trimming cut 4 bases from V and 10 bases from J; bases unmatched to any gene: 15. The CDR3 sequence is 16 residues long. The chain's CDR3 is CASSSWPMREAREQFF. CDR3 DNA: TGTGCCAGCAGCTCCTGGCCAATGCGGGAGGCTCGGGAGCAGTTCTTC.

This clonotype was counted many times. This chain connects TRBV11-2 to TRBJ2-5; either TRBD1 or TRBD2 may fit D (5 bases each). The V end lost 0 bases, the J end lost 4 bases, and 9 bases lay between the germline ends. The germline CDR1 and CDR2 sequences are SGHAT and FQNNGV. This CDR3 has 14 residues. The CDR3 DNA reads TGTGCCAGCAGCTTAGAACGGGGCAGAGAGACCCAGTACTTC. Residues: CASSLERGRETQYF. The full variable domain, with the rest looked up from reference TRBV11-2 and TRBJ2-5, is EAGVAQSPRYKIIEKRQSVAFWCNPISGHATLYWYQQILGQGPKLLIQFQNNGVVDDSQLPKDRFSAERLKGVDSTLKIQPAKLEDSAVYLCASSLERGRETQYFGPGTRLLVL.

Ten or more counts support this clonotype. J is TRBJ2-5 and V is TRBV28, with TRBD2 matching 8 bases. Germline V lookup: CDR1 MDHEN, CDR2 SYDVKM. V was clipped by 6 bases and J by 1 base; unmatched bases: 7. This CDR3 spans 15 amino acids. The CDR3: CASRGAGVGQETQYF. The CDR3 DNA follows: TGTGCCAGCAGGGGAGCGGGAGTCGGCCAAGAGACCCAGTACTTC.

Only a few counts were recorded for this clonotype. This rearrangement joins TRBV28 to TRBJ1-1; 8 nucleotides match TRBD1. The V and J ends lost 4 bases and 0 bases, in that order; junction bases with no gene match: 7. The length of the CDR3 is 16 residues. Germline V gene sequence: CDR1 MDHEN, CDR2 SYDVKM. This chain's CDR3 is CASSSTSGGLNTEAFF. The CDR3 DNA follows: TGTGCCAGCAGTTCCACCTCAGGGGGCTTGAACACTGAAGCTTTCTTT.

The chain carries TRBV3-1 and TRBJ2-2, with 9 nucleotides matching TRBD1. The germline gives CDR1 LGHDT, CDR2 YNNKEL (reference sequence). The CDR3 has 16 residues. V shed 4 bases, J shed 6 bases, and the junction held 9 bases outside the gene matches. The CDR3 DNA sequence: TGTGCCAGCAGCCGAGGACAGGGGACGTGGGCCGGGGAGCTGTTTTTT. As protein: CASSRGQGTWAGELFF.

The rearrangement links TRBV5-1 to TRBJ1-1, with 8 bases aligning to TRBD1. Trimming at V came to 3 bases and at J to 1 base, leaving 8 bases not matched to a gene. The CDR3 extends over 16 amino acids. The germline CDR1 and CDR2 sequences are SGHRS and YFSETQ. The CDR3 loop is CASSSLGTGQNTEAFF. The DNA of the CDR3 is TGCGCCAGCAGCTCTCTTGGGACAGGCCAGAACACTGAAGCTTTCTTT.

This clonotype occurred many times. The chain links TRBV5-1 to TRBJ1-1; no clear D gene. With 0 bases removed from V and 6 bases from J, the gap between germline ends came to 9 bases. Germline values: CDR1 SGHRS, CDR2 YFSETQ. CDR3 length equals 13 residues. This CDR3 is CASSLEGRAEAFF. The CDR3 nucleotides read TGCGCCAGCAGCTTGGAAGGGCGCGCTGAAGCTTTCTTT. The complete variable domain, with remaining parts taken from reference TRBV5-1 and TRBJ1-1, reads KAGVTQTPRYLIKTRGQQVTLSCSPISGHRSVSWYQQTPGQGLQFLFEYFSETQRNKGNFPGRFSGRQFSNSRSEMNVSTLELGDSALYLCASSLEGRAEAFFGQGTRLTVV.